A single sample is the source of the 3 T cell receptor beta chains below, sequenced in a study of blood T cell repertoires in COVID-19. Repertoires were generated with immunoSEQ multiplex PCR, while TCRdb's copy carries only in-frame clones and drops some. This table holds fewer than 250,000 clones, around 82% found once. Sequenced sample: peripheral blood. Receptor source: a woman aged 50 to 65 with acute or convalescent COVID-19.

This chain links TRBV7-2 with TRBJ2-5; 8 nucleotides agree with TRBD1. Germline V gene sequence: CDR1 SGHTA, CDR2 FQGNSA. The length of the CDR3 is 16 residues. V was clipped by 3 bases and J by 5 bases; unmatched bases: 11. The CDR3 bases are TGTGCCAGCAGCTTGCCGGGCAGGGGGCATAGCGAGACCCAGTACTTC. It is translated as CASSLPGRGHSETQYF.

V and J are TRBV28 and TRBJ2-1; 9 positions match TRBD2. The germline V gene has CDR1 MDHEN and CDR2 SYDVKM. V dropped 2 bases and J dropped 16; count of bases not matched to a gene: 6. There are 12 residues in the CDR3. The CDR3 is CASSLGGRAIFF. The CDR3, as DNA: TGTGCCAGCAGTTTAGGCGGGAGGGCTATATTCTTC. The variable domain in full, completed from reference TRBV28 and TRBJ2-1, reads DVKVTQSSRYLVKRTGEKVFLECVQDMDHENMFWYRQDPGLGLRLIYFSYDVKMKEKGDIPEGYSVSREKKERFSLILESASTNQTSMYLCASSLGGRAIFFGPGTRLTVL.

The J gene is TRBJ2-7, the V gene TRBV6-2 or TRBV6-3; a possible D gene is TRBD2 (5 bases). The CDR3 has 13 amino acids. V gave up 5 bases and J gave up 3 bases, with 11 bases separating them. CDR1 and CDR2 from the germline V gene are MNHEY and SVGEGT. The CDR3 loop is CASSTGGSYEQYF. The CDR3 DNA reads TGTGCCAGCAGTACCGGTGGGAGCTACGAGCAGTACTTC.